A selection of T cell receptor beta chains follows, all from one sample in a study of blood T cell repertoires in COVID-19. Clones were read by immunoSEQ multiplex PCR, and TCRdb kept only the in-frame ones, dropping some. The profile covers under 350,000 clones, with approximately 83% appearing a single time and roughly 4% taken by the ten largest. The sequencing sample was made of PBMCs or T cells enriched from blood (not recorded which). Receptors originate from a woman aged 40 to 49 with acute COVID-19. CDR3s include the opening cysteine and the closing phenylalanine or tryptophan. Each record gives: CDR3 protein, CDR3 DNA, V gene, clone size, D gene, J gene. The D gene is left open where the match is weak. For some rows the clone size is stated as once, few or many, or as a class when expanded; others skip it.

CASSLSFGTQYF TGTGCCAGCAGCTTATCCTTCGGTACGCAGTATTTT TRBV11-3 . . TRBJ2-3
CASSQDLAASSYGYTF TGTGCCAGCAGCCAAGATTTGGCAGCGTCCAGCTATGGCTACACCTTC TRBV3-1/TRBV3-2 . . TRBJ1-2
CASSFGDRDSYEQYF TGTGCCAGCAGTTTTGGGGACAGAGATTCGTACGAGCAGTACTTC TRBV28 . TRBD1 TRBJ2-7
CASSLVSSTGGSGNTIYF TGTGCCAGCAGCTTAGTTTCGTCGACAGGTGGCTCTGGAAACACCATATATTTT TRBV11-2 . . TRBJ1-3
CASSQEQRTGRSDTIYF TGTGCCAGCAGCCAAGAGCAAAGGACAGGGAGGTCGGACACCATATATTTT TRBV3-1/TRBV3-2 . TRBD1 TRBJ1-3
CASSLDGRGKSESKLFF TGTGCCAGCAGCTTAGACGGCAGGGGGAAGAGTGAGTCAAAACTGTTTTTT TRBV11-3 . TRBD1 TRBJ1-4
CASAKTSGSGNEQFF TGTGCCAGCGCCAAAACTAGCGGGAGTGGCAATGAGCAGTTCTTC TRBV11-2 . TRBD2 TRBJ2-1
CASTSSTGNYEQYF TGTGCCAGCACTTCTTCTACGGGGAACTACGAGCAGTACTTC TRBV28 . . TRBJ2-7
CASSLSHLIDTDTQYF TGCGCCAGCAGCCTTTCCCACCTGATAGACACAGATACGCAGTATTTT TRBV23-1 . . TRBJ2-3
CSVENRGLNTEAFF TGCAGCGTTGAAAATAGGGGGCTAAACACTGAAGCTTTCTTT TRBV29-1 . TRBD1 TRBJ1-1
CASSTGQGNNSPLHF TGTGCCAGCAGTACCGGACAGGGGAATAATTCACCCCTCCACTTT TRBV28 . TRBD1 TRBJ1-6
CASSLIRRGRGSPLHF TGTGCCAGCAGTTTAATCCGGCGGGGGCGCGGTTCACCCCTCCACTTT TRBV28 few . TRBJ1-6
CASSLQAQPGYTF TGTGCCAGCAGCCTACAAGCGCAACCCGGCTACACCTTC TRBV6-5 . . TRBJ1-2
CASSPLAAGDGYTF TGTGCCAGCAGCCCCCTTGCGGCAGGGGATGGCTACACCTTC TRBV3-1/TRBV3-2 . . TRBJ1-2
CASSQTGGAETQYF TGTGCCAGCAGCCAAACAGGGGGCGCGGAGACCCAGTACTTC TRBV28 . TRBD1 TRBJ2-5
CASSLGGDREQFF TGTGCCAGCAGCTTGGGGGGAGACAGGGAGCAGTTCTTC TRBV5-4 . . TRBJ2-1